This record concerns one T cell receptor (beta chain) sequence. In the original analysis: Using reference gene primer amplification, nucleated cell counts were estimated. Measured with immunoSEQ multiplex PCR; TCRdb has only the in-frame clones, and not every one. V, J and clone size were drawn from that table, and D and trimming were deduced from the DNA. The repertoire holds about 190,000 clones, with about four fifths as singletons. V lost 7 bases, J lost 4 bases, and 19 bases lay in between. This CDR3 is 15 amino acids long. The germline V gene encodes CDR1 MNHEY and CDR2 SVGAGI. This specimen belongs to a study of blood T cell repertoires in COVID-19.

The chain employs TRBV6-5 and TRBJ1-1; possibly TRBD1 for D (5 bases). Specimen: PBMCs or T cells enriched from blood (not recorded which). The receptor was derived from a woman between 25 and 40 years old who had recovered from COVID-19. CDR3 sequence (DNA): TGTGCCAGCACCTACAGGTCAGGGATGGGCACTGAAGCTTTCTTT. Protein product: CASTYRSGMGTEAFF.